Detailed here is one T cell receptor beta chain. The source of the sample is a study of Ad26.COV2.S vaccination and SARS-CoV-2 variants. Trimming removed 7 bases from V and 14 bases from J; junction bases left unmatched: 9. The CDR3 runs 13 residues. Germline lookup yields CDR1 SGHAT and CDR2 FQNNGV. Some clones are missing from TCRdb's copy, which holds only in-frame ones; the method was immunoSEQ multiplex PCR. This sample has fewer than 800,000 clones, with approximately 88% found just once. Treatment of the sample: 15 to 20 received Ad26.COV2.S at low or high dose, single or two shots; several received placebo; per-sample allocation not given. Sampling was performed 63 days after the first vaccine or placebo injection.

The V gene is TRBV11-2, the J gene TRBJ1-6, with 9 bases that match TRBD1. The TCR was taken from a person between 18 and 60 years old who received the Ad26.COV2.S COVID-19 vaccine or a placebo. The source material was peripheral blood, sampled in a trial of Ad26.COV2.S vaccine versus placebo. The chain's CDR3 is CASTGTGRGSLHF. The CDR3 nucleotides are TGTGCCAGCACCGGGACAGGGAGGGGATCCCTCCACTTT. The whole variable domain, remainder taken from reference TRBV11-2 and TRBJ1-6, is EAGVAQSPRYKIIEKRQSVAFWCNPISGHATLYWYQQILGQGPKLLIQFQNNGVVDDSQLPKDRFSAERLKGVDSTLKIQPAKLEDSAVYLCASTGTGRGSLHFGNGTRLTVT.